The clone carrying this T cell receptor (beta chain) was counted a few times. Germline V gives CDR1 SEHNR, CDR2 FQNEAQ (reference sequence). This CDR3 region has 16 residues. V lost 2 bases, J lost 2 bases, and 12 bases lay in between. Sequencing was performed with immunoSEQ multiplex PCR; in TCRdb, only in-frame clones are kept and a portion is missing. The table lists tens of thousands of clones, roughly 90% of them singletons, with 9% to 13% in the top ten. This record belongs to a study of T cell responses to AZD1222 COVID-19 vaccine. The V and J genes are TRBV7-9 and TRBJ2-2, with D possibly matching TRBD1 (5 bases). The sequence came from an adult who received the AZD1222 COVID-19 vaccine. The sequenced sample was peripheral blood, obtained 28 days after the second AZD1222 dose. CDR3 in amino acids: CASSLRGRVNTGELFF. CDR3 sequence (DNA): TGTGCCAGCAGCTTAAGGGGCAGGGTTAACACCGGGGAGCTGTTTTTT. Full variable domain (missing parts from reference TRBV7-9 and TRBJ2-2): DTGVSQNPRHKITKRGQNVTFRCDPISEHNRLYWYRQTLGQGPEFLTYFQNEAQLEKSRLLSDRFSAERPKGSFSTLEIQRTEQGDSAMYLCASSLRGRVNTGELFFGEGSRLTVL.